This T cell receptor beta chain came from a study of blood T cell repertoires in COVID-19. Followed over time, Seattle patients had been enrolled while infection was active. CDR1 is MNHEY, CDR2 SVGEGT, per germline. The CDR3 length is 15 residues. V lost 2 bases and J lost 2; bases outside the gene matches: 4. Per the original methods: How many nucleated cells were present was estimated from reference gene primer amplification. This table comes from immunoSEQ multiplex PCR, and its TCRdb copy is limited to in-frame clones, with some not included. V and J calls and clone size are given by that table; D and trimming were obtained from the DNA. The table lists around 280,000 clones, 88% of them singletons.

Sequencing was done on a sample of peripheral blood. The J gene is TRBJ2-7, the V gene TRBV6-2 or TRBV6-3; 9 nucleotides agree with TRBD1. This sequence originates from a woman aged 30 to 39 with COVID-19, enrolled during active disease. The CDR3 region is CASSYGRQGAYEQYF. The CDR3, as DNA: TGTGCCAGCAGTTACGGGAGACAGGGGGCCTACGAGCAGTACTTC.